This T cell receptor (beta chain) derives from a study of PD-1 blockade in mismatch repair-deficient tumors. In its sample, this clone was seen a few times. Its antigen is unidentified. General study results and limits: Tumor-resident clones, often undetectable pretreatment in blood, expanded then contracted after pembrolizumab.

Three pembrolizumab responders had their TCRs sequenced. This CDR3 is 14 amino acids long. Germline CDR1 is ENHRY and CDR2 is SYGVKD. The V and J ends lost 7 bases and 5 bases, in that order; junction bases with no gene match: 9. This table comes from immunoSEQ multiplex PCR, and its TCRdb copy is limited to in-frame clones, with some not included. Of tens of thousands of clones in the sample, around 84% were seen once. The input for sequencing was PBMCs, taken before pembrolizumab treatment. The gene calls are TRBV10-3 and TRBJ2-7, with TRBD2 matching 9 bases. The TCR sequence derives from an adult with mismatch repair-deficient cancer. Here the CDR3 DNA reads TGTGCCATCACAGGGAATAGCGGGAGCCACGAGCAGTACTTC. It translates to CAITGNSGSHEQYF.